This TCR beta chain was sequenced during a study of cytomegalovirus exposure and HLA in healthy donors. Study conclusions and caveats: Trimming of TCR beta V- and J-genes showed a link, identified in a later analysis, to a missense DCLRE1C variant. Reported performance of the classifier showed diagnosis of cytomegalovirus status with high specificity and sensitivity.

The germline V and J ends were trimmed by 4 bases and 5 bases, with 11 bases remaining between them. The CDR3 is made up of 12 amino acids. CDR1 is SQVTM and CDR2 is ANQGSEA in the germline V gene. Comments on this clone: Antigen: not known.

Primers included in the PCR were 60 Vbeta and 13 Jbeta primers. The table came from immunoSEQ multiplex PCR; TCRdb's copy has only in-frame clones and leaves some out. The sample holds fewer than 80,000 clones; roughly 69% are singletons and the top ten take about 6.9%. The material sequenced was PBMCs. The clonotype originates from a woman between 50 and 59 years old in good health and CMV-seropositive. The chain is built from TRBV29-1 and TRBJ1-1; no clear D gene. The CDR3: CSVVRGETEAFF. The CDR3 coding sequence is TGCAGCGTTGTACGGGGTGAGACTGAAGCTTTCTTT.